The 3 T cell receptor beta chains reported below all come from one sample, sequenced in a study of T cells in Graves' hyperthyroidism and ophthalmopathy. What was amplified from RNA transcripts were TCR beta CDR3 regions. TCR CDR3 underwent first-round RT-PCR with the HTBI primer set. A single record per CDR3 protein comes from TCRdb applying MiXCR to the multiplex PCR reads. The data contain about 380,000 distinct CDR3 sequences, approximately 17% of them singletons. The sample taken for sequencing was blood. Receptors originate from a man in his late teens or twenties with Graves' ophthalmopathy.

This clonotype was detected many times. V gene TRBV27 combines with J gene TRBJ2-7; 10 nucleotides agree with TRBD1. This CDR3 region has 13 residues. Germline V CDR1 and CDR2: MNHEY, SMNVEV (reference sequence). V lost 6 bases and J lost 5; bases outside the gene matches: 4. In nucleotides, the CDR3 is TGTGCCAGCAGGAGACAGGGGGCGGACGAGCAGTACTTC. Its translation is CASRRQGADEQYF.

This clonotype was found many times. The CDR3 nucleotides read TGTGCCAGCAGCCAGAGGACTTTTGGACAGGGGGCGGCCTATGGCTACACCTTC. This gives the protein CASSQRTFGQGAAYGYTF. V gene TRBV27 combines with J gene TRBJ1-2; 11 bases are a match to TRBD1. V was pared by 6 bases and J by 4 bases, with 16 bases of the junction left unmatched. The CDR3 is made up of 18 amino acids. Germline V gene sequence: CDR1 MNHEY, CDR2 SMNVEV (reference sequence).

This chain connects TRBV29-1 to TRBJ2-5; perhaps TRBD1 as D (5 bases). CDR3 length: 13 residues. Trimming cost V 4 bases and J 1 base, with 10 bases left between them. CDR1 and CDR2 (germline): SQVTM, ANQGSEA. In DNA, the CDR3 is TGCAGCGTTGTTCAGGGTATCCAAGAGACCCAGTACTTC. This gives the protein CSVVQGIQETQYF.